This passage covers 13 T cell receptor beta chains from one sample sequenced in a study of identical twins. TCRdb re-derived calls from the 5' RACE reads in MiXCR, one entry per CDR3 protein. The sample gives 250,000 or so distinct CDR3 sequences, around 8.8% of which show up once; less than 4% is in the top ten. This sample was shared with a second study, whose subject was yellow fever vaccine responses in identical twins.

Sequenced material: CD8+ T cells sorted from blood. The receptors originated from a woman aged 18 to 35 in good health.

This clonotype was counted between two and nine times. The genes are TRBV20-1 and TRBJ2-7, with TRBD1 matching over 8 bases. Unmatched junction bases numbered 15, after V lost 5 bases and J lost 6 bases. CDR1 and CDR2 (germline): DFQATT, SNEGSKA (reference sequence). The CDR3 spans 15 residues. This CDR3 reads CSALERTGPVIEQYF. The CDR3 nucleotides read TGCAGTGCTCTAGAGAGGACAGGGCCGGTCATCGAGCAGTACTTC.

The chain joins TRBV10-2 to TRBJ2-5, with D unclear. The CDR3 is 11 residues long. The germline V and J ends were trimmed by 6 bases and 5 bases, with 7 bases remaining between them. The germline CDR1 and CDR2 sequences are WSHSY and SAAADI. The CDR3, as DNA: TGCGCCAGCAGGTTGAGGGAGACCCAGTACTTC. This gives the protein CASRLRETQYF.

This clonotype was seen many times. The V gene is TRBV6-1, the J gene TRBJ2-2; 11 bases agree with TRBD2. The CDR3 consists of 16 residues. Trimming cost V 5 bases and J 4 bases; bases outside gene matches: 6. Germline CDR1 reads MNHNS; CDR2 reads SASEGT. The CDR3 DNA reads as TGTGCCAGCAGTAGCATAGCGGGAGGGTTCACCGGGGAGCTGTTTTTT. Amino acids: CASSSIAGGFTGELFF.

This clonotype was seen more than once but under ten times. Written as DNA, the CDR3 is TGCGCCAGCAGCCAAGGACAGGGGTGGAACACTGAAGCTTTCTTT. It encodes CASSQGQGWNTEAFF. The chain couples TRBV4-3 to TRBJ1-1, with 8 bases aligning to TRBD1. Looked up from germline, CDR1 is LGHNA and CDR2 is YSLEER. With V trimmed by 1 base and J by 1 base, 2 bases remained unmatched. The CDR3 consists of 15 residues.

This clonotype turned up a few times. The chain couples TRBV6-1 to TRBJ1-2; TRBD1 might be the D (6 bases). The CDR3 length is 15 residues. In germline, CDR1 is MNHNS, CDR2 SASEGT. V was cut by 2 bases and J by 4 bases, with 14 bases left in between. The CDR3 DNA is TGTGCCAGCAGTGAATGGGCAGGGGAGTCCTATGGCTACACCTTC. Its protein is CASSEWAGESYGYTF.

V gene TRBV24-1 combines with J gene TRBJ2-1; 10 positions match TRBD1. The germline V gene has CDR1 KGHDR and CDR2 SFDVKD. The V and J ends lost 4 bases and 9 bases, in that order; junction bases with no gene match: 11. This CDR3 region has 16 residues. The chain's CDR3 is CATSETGTGVKGEQFF. In nucleotides, the CDR3 is TGTGCCACCAGTGAAACCGGGACAGGGGTCAAAGGTGAGCAGTTCTTC.

In its sample, this clonotype was seen many times. This chain links TRBV7-8 with TRBJ1-1, with D maybe TRBD1 (6 bases). This CDR3 spans 15 amino acids. The germline V gene has CDR1 SGHVS and CDR2 FQNEAQ. Trimming removed 1 base at V and 1 base at J, with 10 bases between. Written as DNA, the CDR3 is TGTGCCAGCAGCTTAGTGCGGGGGGCGAACACTGAAGCTTTCTTT. This gives the protein CASSLVRGANTEAFF.

This clonotype has ten or more counts. This chain links TRBV27 with TRBJ1-2; 9 positions agree with TRBD1. The CDR3 spans 15 residues. The V and J ends lost 4 bases and 4 bases, in that order; junction bases with no gene match: 7. From germline, CDR1 is MNHEY and CDR2 SMNVEV (reference sequence). CDR3 protein: CASSSGQGLTYGYTF. As DNA, the CDR3 is TGTGCCAGCAGTTCCGGACAGGGGTTAACCTATGGCTACACCTTC.

The chain is built from TRBV7-9 and TRBJ2-7; perhaps TRBD2 as D (7 bases). This CDR3 spans 15 amino acids. Germline-derived CDR1 and CDR2 are SEHNR and FQNEAQ (reference sequence). V was trimmed by 4 bases and J by 6 bases, leaving 19 bases between them. The CDR3 loop is CASSSNAGAPGEQYF. As DNA, the CDR3 is TGTGCCAGCAGCTCCAACGCGGGGGCGCCCGGCGAGCAGTACTTC.

The chain joins TRBV3-1 to TRBJ2-3; unclear D gene. The V end lost 1 base, the J end lost 5 bases, and 10 bases lay between the germline ends. CDR1 and CDR2 from the germline V gene are LGHDT and YNNKEL (reference sequence). The CDR3 contains 14 residues. CDR3 DNA sequence: TGTGCCAGCAGCCAAGTGCCCAACCGAGATACGCAGTATTTT. It is translated as CASSQVPNRDTQYF.

The V and J genes are TRBV6-5 and TRBJ2-7, with D possibly TRBD2 on 5 matching bases. Trimming took 4 bases from V and 2 from J, leaving 12 bases between them. CDR1 is MNHEY and CDR2 is SVGAGI in the germline V gene. This CDR3 region has 14 residues. CDR3 in DNA: TGTGCCAGCAGTTCCACTAGTACTGCCTACGAGCAGTACTTC. Its protein product is CASSSTSTAYEQYF.

This clonotype showed up many times. The chain couples TRBV4-3 to TRBJ2-7, with D perhaps TRBD1 or TRBD2 (5 bases each). The V and J ends lost 0 bases and 6 bases respectively, with 9 bases between them. The germline gives CDR1 LGHNA, CDR2 YSLEER. This CDR3 spans 13 amino acids. CDR3 amino acids: CASSQDGGTEQYF. CDR3 nucleotides: TGCGCCAGCAGCCAAGACGGTGGGACCGAGCAGTACTTC.

A few counts support this clonotype. Written as DNA, the CDR3 is TGTGCCAGCAGCTCCTCGACAGGGGCCTACGAGCAGTACTTC. This codes for CASSSSTGAYEQYF. This rearrangement joins TRBV7-9 to TRBJ2-7; 8 nucleotides align to TRBD1. Germline V gives CDR1 SEHNR, CDR2 FQNEAQ (reference sequence). CDR3 length: 14 amino acids. Germline trimming cut 4 bases from V and 2 bases from J; bases unmatched to any gene: 4.